The entry below gives a single TCR beta chain sequence along with its context. The antigen remains undetermined. This record belongs to a study of siplizumab effects on memory and regulatory T cells. Profiled with immunoSEQ multiplex PCR; TCRdb holds only in-frame clones, not every one. The sample includes some 110,000 clones, over 90% of them seen just once. The CDR3 spans 17 residues. Germline-derived CDR1 and CDR2 are MGHRA and YSYEKL. Trimming removed 4 bases from V and 0 bases from J; junction bases left unmatched: 4. Study-wide findings and caveats: Proliferating siplizumab-culture Treg suppressive function went unconfirmed. Alloreactive CD4+ clones that could be mapped were on average about 71% Treg-derived with siplizumab, against about 25% in controls. Apparently more diverse than memory cells, naive T cells also seemed major alloresponse contributors. Roughly 75-95% of proliferating clones (CD4+ or CD8+) could not be assigned a naive or memory phenotype.

The chain couples TRBV4-1 to TRBJ2-6, with 9 bases aligning to TRBD1. Sequences were obtained from Tregs sorted from blood. The TCR originated in a human donor in good health. The CDR3 here is CASSPRTGDSGANVLTF. In DNA form, the CDR3 reads TGCGCCAGCAGCCCAAGGACAGGGGACTCTGGGGCCAACGTCCTGACTTTC.